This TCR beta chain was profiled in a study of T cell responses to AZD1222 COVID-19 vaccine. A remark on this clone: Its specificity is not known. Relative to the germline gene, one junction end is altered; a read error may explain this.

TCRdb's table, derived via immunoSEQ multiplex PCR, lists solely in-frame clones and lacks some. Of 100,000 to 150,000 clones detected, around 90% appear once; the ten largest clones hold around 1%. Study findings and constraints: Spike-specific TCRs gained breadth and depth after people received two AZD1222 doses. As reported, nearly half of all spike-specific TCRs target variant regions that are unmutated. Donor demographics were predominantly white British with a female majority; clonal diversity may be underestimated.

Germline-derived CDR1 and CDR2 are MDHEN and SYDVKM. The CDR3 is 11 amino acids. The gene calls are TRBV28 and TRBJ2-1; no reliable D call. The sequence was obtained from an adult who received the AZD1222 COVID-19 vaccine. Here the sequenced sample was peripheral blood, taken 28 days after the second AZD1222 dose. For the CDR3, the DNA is TGTGCCACCAGTTTTTGGCGTGAGCAGTTCTTC. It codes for CATSFWREQFF.